The present entry profiles one TCR beta chain with its context. What it recognizes is unknown. The data derive from a study of neoadjuvant nivolumab and ipilimumab in lung cancer. General study results and limits: Only a single major-pathologic-response sample was available for clonality analysis. Only two of four nivolumab-treated tumors gained richness and clonality by surgery.

Only in-frame clones appear in the TCRdb table, and some are missing; sequencing was by immunoSEQ multiplex PCR. Of approximately 40,000 clones listed, roughly nine tenths were seen once; the top ten hold 3.3%. This CDR3 spans 15 amino acids. CDR1 SGHTA and CDR2 FQGNSA come from the germline V gene. Trimming took 4 bases from V and 0 from J; bases not matched to a gene: 3. This specimen consisted of peripheral blood, obtained before neoadjuvant nivolumab, alone or with ipilimumab. The chain couples TRBV7-2 to TRBJ2-7; 10 bases agree with TRBD2. The clonotype was recovered from an adult with non-small cell lung cancer. CDR3 sequence (DNA): TGTGCCAGCAGCTGGACTAGCGGATTCTCCTACGAGCAGTACTTC. Protein product: CASSWTSGFSYEQYF.